This T cell receptor beta chain is drawn from a study of CD8 T cells in ankylosing spondylitis. TCRdb redid the calling of the 5' RACE reads with MiXCR, one entry per CDR3 protein. The sample consists of under 250,000 distinct CDR3 sequences, about 10% of them appearing once. This clonotype was counted once. Relative to the germline gene, one junction end is altered; a read error may explain this. This CDR3 has 17 residues. From germline, CDR1 is LGHDT and CDR2 YNNKEL (reference sequence). The J gene is TRBJ2-6, the V gene TRBV3-1; 12 bases align to TRBD1. The sample was blood, either unsorted or a sorted T cell fraction (not recorded which). The sequence derives from a male donor with ankylosing spondylitis or in good health (not recorded which). The CDR3 DNA reads as TGTGCCAGCAGCCCGGGACAGGGGGCGTCTGGGGCCAACGTCCCGACTTTC. Protein product: CASSPGQGASGANVPTF.